This TCR beta chain was identified during a study of cytomegalovirus exposure and HLA in healthy donors. Study summary: Earlier sequencing of about 179 million T cells yielded approximately 100 million unique TCR beta sequences. Notes on the study in general: TCR beta chain V- and J-gene trimming was linked, in a later analysis, to a missense variant in DCLRE1C.

The table lists this clone with a count of one. The antigen is unknown. Trimming shortened V by 0 bases and J by 4 bases, and 10 bases separated the two germline ends. Germline CDR1 is SEHNR and CDR2 is FQNEAQ (reference sequence). The CDR3 loop spans 14 amino acids. With 60 Vbeta and 13 Jbeta primers, the PCR was carried out. TCRdb's copy holds only in-frame clones and misses some; the assay was immunoSEQ multiplex PCR. The data hold under 200,000 clones, with more than 70% observed a single time. The clonotype comes from a boy aged 2-15 years in good health and CMV-seronegative. This sequence joins TRBV7-9 and TRBJ2-7; possibly TRBD2 for D (6 bases). The sequencing input was PBMCs. The CDR3 sequence is CASSLAEGGYEQYF. For the CDR3, the DNA is TGTGCCAGCAGCTTAGCGGAGGGTGGGTACGAGCAGTACTTC.